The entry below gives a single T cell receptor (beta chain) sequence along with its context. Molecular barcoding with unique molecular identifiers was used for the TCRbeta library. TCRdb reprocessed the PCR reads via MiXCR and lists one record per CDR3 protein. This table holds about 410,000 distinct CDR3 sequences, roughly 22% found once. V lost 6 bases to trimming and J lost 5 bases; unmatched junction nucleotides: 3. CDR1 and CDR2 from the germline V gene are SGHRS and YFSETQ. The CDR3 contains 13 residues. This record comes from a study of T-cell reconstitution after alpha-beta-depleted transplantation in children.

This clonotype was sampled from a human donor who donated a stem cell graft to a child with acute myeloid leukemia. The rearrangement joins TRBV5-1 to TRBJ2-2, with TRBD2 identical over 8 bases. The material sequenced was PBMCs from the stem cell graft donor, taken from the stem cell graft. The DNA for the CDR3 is TGCGCCAGCACCCCTAGCGGGACCGGGGAGCTGTTTTTT. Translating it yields CASTPSGTGELFF.